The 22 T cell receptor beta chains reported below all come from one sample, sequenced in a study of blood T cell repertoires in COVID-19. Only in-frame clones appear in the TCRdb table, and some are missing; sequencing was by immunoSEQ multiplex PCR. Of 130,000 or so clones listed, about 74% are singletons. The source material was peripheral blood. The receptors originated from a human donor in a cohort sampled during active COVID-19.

The CDR3 DNA reads as TGTGCCAGCAGCCCCGGGCTAGCGGGAGACAATGAGCAGTTCTTC. Translating it yields CASSPGLAGDNEQFF. V usage is TRBV7-9 and J usage is TRBJ2-1; 10 bases match TRBD2. V trimming: 5 bases; J trimming: 5 bases; junction bases outside the gene matches: 6. There are 15 residues in the CDR3. Germline assignment: CDR1 SEHNR and CDR2 FQNEAQ (reference sequence).

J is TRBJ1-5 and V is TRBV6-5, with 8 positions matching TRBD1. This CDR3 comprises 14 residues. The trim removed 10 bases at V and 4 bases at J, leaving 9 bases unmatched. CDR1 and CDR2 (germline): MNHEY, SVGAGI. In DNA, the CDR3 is TGTGCCACAATTCGGACAGGGCCAAATCAGCCCCAGCATTTT. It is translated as CATIRTGPNQPQHF.

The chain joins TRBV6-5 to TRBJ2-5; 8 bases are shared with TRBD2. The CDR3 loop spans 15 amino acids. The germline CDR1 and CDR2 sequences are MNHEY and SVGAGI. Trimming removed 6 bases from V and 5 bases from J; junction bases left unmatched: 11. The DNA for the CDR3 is TGTGCCAGCAGCTCAGCCGGGACTAGTAGCGAGACCCAGTACTTC. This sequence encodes CASSSAGTSSETQYF.

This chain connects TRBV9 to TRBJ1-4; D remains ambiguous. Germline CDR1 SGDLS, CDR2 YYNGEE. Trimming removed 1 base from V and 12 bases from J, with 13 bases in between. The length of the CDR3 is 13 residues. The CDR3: CASSVNPAEELFF. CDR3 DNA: TGTGCCAGCAGCGTAAATCCAGCCGAGGAACTGTTTTTT. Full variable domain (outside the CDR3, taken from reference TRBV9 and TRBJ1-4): DSGVTQTPKHLITATGQRVTLRCSPRSGDLSVYWYQQSLDQGLQFLIQYYNGEERAKGNILERFSAQQFPDLHSELNLSSLELGDSALYFCASSVNPAEELFFGSGTQLSVL.

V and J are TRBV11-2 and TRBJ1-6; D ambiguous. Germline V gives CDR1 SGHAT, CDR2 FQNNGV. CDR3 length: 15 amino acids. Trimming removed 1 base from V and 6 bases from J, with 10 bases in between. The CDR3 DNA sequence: TGTGCCAGCAGCTTAGGGAGGTTGGGTAATTCACCCCTCCACTTT. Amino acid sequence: CASSLGRLGNSPLHF.

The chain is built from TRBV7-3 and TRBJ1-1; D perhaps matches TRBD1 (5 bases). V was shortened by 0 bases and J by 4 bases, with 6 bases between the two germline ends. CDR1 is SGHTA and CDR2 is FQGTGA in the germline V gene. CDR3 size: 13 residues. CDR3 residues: CASSLTTGTEAFF. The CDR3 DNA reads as TGTGCCAGCAGCTTAACTACAGGCACTGAAGCTTTCTTT.

CDR3 sequence: CASSLVGRIVYNEQFF. DNA for the CDR3: TGTGCCAGCAGCTTGGTCGGGAGAATAGTGTACAATGAGCAGTTCTTC. The gene calls are TRBV7-8 and TRBJ2-1, with D maybe TRBD2 (6 bases). In germline, CDR1 is SGHVS, CDR2 FQNEAQ. V lost 3 bases to trimming and J lost 4 bases, with 16 bases between them. The CDR3 is 16 amino acids.

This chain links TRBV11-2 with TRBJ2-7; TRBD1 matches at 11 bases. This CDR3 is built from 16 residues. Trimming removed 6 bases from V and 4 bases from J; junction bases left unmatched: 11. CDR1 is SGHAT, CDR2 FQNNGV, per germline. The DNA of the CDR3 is TGTGCCAGCAGACCGGTCTCAGGACAGGGGGCTTACGAGCAGTACTTC. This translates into CASRPVSGQGAYEQYF. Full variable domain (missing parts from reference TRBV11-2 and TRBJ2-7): EAGVAQSPRYKIIEKRQSVAFWCNPISGHATLYWYQQILGQGPKLLIQFQNNGVVDDSQLPKDRFSAERLKGVDSTLKIQPAKLEDSAVYLCASRPVSGQGAYEQYFGPGTRLTVT.

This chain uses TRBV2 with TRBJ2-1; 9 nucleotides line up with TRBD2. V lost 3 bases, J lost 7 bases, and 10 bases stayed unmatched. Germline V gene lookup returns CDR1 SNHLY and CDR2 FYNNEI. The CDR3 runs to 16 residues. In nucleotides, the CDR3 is TGTGCCAGCAGTGATCTTGCGGGAGGGAGTAGGAATGAGCAGTTCTTC. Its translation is CASSDLAGGSRNEQFF.

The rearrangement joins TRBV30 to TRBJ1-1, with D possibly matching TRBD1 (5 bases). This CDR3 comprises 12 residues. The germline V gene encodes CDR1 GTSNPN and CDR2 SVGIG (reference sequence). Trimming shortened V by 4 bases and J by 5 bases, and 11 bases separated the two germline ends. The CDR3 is CAWKWGGTEAFF. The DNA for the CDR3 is TGTGCCTGGAAGTGGGGGGGGACTGAAGCTTTCTTT.

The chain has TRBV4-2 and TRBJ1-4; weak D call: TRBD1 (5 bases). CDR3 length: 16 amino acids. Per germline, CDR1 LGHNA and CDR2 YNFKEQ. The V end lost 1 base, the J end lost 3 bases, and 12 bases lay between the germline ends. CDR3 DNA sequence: TGTGCCAGCAGCCAAGTATCGCAGGGCCCTAATGAAAAACTGTTTTTT. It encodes CASSQVSQGPNEKLFF.

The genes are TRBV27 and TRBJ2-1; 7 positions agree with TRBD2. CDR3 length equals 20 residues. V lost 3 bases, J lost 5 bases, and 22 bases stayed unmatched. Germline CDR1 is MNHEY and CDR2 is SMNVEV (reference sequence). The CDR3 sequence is CASSLSRLALSSSMDNEQFF. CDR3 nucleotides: TGTGCCAGCAGTTTGTCTCGACTAGCCCTCTCCTCTTCGATGGACAATGAGCAGTTCTTC.

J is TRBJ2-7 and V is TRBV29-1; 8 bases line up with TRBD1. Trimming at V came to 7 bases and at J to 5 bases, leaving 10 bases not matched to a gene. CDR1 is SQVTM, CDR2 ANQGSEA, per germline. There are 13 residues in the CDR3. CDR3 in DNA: TGCAGCGGTTTGACAGGGGAACGCGACGAGCAGTACTTC. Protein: CSGLTGERDEQYF.

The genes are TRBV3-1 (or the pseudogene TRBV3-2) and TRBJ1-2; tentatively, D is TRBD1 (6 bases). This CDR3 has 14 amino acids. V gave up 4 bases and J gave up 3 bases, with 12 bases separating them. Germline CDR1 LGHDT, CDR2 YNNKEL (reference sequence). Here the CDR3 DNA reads TGTGCCAGCAGCCCTACGGGGGGGCACTATGGCTACACCTTC. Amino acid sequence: CASSPTGGHYGYTF.

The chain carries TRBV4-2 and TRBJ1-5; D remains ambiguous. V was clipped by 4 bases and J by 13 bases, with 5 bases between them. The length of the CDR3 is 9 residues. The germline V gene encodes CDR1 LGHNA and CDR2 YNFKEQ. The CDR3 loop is CASSPRQHF. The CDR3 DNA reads TGTGCCAGCAGCCCGAGACAGCATTTT.

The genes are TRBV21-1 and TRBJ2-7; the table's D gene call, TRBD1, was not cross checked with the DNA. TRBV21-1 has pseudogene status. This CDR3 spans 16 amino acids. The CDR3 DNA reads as TGTGCCAGCACCCGGGAAGGGGGACAGGGGGAATACGAGCAGTACTTC. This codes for CASTREGGQGEYEQYF.

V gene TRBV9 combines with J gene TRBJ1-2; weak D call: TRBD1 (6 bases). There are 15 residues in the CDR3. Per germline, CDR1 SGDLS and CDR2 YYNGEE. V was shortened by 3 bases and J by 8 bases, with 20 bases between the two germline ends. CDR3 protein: CASSATFQGIRGYTF. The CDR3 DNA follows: TGTGCCAGCAGCGCCACCTTCCAGGGGATCAGGGGCTACACCTTC.

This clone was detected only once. The CDR3 sequence is CASSVHDSYEQYF. The CDR3 DNA follows: TGTGCCAGCAGCGTACACGACAGCTACGAGCAGTACTTC. The rearrangement joins TRBV7-6 to TRBJ2-7, with D perhaps TRBD1 (5 bases). CDR1 is SGHVS, CDR2 FNYEAQ, per germline. V lost 5 bases, J lost 3 bases, and 11 bases lay in between. The CDR3 length is 13 residues.

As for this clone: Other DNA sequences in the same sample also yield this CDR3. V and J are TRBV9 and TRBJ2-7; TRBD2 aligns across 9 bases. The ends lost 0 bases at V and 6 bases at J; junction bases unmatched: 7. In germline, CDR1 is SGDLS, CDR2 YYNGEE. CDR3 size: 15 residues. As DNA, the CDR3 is TGTGCCAGCAGCGTAGGTGGCGGGGGGGCGGCCGAGCAGTACTTC. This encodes CASSVGGGGAAEQYF.

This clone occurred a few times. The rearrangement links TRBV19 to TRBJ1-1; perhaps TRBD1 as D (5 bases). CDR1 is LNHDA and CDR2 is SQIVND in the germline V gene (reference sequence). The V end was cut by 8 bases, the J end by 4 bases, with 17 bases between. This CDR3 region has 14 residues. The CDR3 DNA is TGTGCCAGTGTCCGCGGAGGGGCTTCCACTGAAGCTTTCTTT. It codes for CASVRGGASTEAFF.

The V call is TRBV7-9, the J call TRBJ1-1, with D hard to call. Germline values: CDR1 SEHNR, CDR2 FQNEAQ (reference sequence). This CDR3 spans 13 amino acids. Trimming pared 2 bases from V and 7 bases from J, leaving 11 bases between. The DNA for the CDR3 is TGTGCCAGCAGCTTACCCTACAGTATTGAAGCTTTCTTT. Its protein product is CASSLPYSIEAFF. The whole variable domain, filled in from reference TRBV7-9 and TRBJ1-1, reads DTGVSQNPRHKITKRGQNVTFRCDPISEHNRLYWYRQTLGQGPEFLTYFQNEAQLEKSRLLSDRFSAERPKGSFSTLEIQRTEQGDSAMYLCASSLPYSIEAFFGQGTRLTVV.

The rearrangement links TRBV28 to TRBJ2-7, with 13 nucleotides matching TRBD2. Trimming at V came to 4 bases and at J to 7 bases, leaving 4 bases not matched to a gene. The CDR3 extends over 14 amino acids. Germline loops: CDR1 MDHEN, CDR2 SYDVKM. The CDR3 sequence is CASSWTSGSNEQYF. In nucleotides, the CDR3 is TGTGCCAGCAGTTGGACTAGCGGGAGTAATGAGCAGTACTTC. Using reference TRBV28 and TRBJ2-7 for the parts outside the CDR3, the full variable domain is DVKVTQSSRYLVKRTGEKVFLECVQDMDHENMFWYRQDPGLGLRLIYFSYDVKMKEKGDIPEGYSVSREKKERFSLILESASTNQTSMYLCASSWTSGSNEQYFGPGTRLTVT.